The clone carrying this T cell receptor beta chain was recorded at least ten times. The target antigen is unknown. This library used around 400 ng RNA and molecular barcoded adaptors spanning alpha/delta and beta/gamma chains. TCRdb re-called the reads with MiXCR, one entry per CDR3 protein. The data show approximately 90,000 distinct CDR3 sequences, about 12% seen once. Germline CDR1 and CDR2: MNHEY and SVGEGT. The CDR3 covers 12 residues. Trimming took 4 bases from V and 5 from J, leaving 6 bases between them. These data belong to a study of read filtering for tumor transcriptome and immune sequencing. Study context: TCR-mapped reads were about 3.5 to 10.27 million with IR-seq versus roughly 80 to 1273 with RNA-seq. Study results and limitations: IR-seq captured clonotypes deeper and more reliably than RNA-seq.

Sequenced sample: a population of CD138-negative cells sorted from bone marrow. This TCR came from a donor at least 40 years old with multiple myeloma. The chain links TRBV6-2 or TRBV6-3 to TRBJ2-1, with D uncertain. CDR3 in DNA: TGTGCCAGCAGTTCAATAAACAATGAGCAGTTCTTC. Residues: CASSSINNEQFF.